This T cell receptor (beta chain) emerged from a study of CD8 T cells in Susac syndrome. With random hexamers, 0.5 to 1 ug RNA was reverse transcribed. Each CDR3 protein is one row after TCRdb ran MiXCR on the immunoSEQ multiplex PCR reads. The sample has fewer than 200,000 distinct CDR3 sequences, 85% to 95% seen once. The receptor was isolated from a human donor in good health. The sequencing sample was made of CD4+ T cells from PBMCs.

The CDR3 nucleotides read TGTGCCAGCAGTTTAAAGTCAGGAGGTTATGGAAACACCATATATTTT. This encodes CASSLKSGGYGNTIYF. The gene calls are TRBV27 and TRBJ1-3; D is unresolved. The germline CDR1 and CDR2 sequences are MNHEY and SMNVEV (reference sequence). This CDR3 spans 16 amino acids. Trimming shortened V by 2 bases and J by 3 bases, and 14 bases separated the two germline ends.